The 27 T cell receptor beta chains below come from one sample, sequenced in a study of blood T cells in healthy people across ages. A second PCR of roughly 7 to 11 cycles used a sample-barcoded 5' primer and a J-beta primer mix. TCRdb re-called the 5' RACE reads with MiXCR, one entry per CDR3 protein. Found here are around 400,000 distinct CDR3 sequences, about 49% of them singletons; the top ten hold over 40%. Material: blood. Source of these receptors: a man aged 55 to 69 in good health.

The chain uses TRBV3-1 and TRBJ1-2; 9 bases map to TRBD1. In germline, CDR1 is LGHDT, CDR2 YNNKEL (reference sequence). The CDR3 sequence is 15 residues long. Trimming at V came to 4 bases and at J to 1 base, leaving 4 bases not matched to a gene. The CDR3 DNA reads TGTGCCAGCAGCCGCCGGACAGGGGATAACTATGGCTACACCTTC. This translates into CASSRRTGDNYGYTF. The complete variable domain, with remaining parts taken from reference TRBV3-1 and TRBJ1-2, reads DTAVSQTPKYLVTQMGNDKSIKCEQNLGHDTMYWYKQDSKKFLKIMFSYNNKELIINETVPNRFSPKSPDKAHLNLHINSLELGDSAVYFCASSRRTGDNYGYTFGSGTRLTVV.

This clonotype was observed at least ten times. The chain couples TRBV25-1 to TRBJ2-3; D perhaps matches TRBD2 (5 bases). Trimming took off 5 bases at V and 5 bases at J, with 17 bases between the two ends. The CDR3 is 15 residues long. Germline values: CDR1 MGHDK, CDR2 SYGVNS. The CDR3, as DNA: TGTGCCAGCAGTCCTGAAACTAGGGCAGGAGATACGCAGTATTTT. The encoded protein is CASSPETRAGDTQYF. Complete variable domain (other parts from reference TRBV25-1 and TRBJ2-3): EADIYQTPRYLVIGTGKKITLECSQTMGHDKMYWYQQDPGMELHLIHYSYGVNSTEKGDLSSESTVSRIRTEHFPLTLESARPSHTSQYLCASSPETRAGDTQYFGPGTRLTVL.

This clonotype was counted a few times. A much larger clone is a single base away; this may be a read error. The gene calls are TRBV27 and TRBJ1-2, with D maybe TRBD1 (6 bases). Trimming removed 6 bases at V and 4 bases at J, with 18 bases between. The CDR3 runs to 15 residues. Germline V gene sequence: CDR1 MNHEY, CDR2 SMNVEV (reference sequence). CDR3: CASRLTGLSPYGYTF. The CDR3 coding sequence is TGTGCCAGCAGACTCACAGGGTTGAGCCCCTATGGCTACACCTTC.

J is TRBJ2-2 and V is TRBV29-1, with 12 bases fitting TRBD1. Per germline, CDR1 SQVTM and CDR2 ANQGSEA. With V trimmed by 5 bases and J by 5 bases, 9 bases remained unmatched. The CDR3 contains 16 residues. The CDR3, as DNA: TGCAGCGTTTTGGGAAGGGACAGGGGGCGTACCGGGGAGCTGTTTTTT. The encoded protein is CSVLGRDRGRTGELFF.

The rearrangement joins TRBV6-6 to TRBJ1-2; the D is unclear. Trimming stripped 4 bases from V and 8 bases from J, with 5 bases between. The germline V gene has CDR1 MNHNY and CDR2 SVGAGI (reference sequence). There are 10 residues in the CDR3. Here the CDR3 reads CASSCRGYTF. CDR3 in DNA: TGTGCCAGCAGTTGTCGGGGCTACACCTTC.

The CDR3 DNA sequence: TGTGCCAGCAGTCCCGGACAGGGGAATCAGCCCCAGCATTTT. It is translated as CASSPGQGNQPQHF. This chain connects TRBV27 to TRBJ1-5; 9 bases fit TRBD1. V was clipped by 5 bases and J by 4 bases; unmatched bases: 3. The CDR3 runs to 14 residues. The germline CDR1 and CDR2 sequences are MNHEY and SMNVEV (reference sequence).

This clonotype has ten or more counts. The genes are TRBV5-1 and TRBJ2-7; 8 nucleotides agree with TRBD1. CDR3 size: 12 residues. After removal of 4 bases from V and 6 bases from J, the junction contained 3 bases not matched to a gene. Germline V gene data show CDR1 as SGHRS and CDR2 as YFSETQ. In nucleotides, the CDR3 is TGCGCCAGCAGCCCGGGACAGGCCGAGCAGTACTTC. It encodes CASSPGQAEQYF.

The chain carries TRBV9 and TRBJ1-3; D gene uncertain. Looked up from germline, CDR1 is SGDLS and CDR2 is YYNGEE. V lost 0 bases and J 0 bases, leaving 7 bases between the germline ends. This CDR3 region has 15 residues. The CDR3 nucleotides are TGTGCCAGCAGCGTAGATCAAAGCTCTGGAAACACCATATATTTT. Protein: CASSVDQSSGNTIYF.

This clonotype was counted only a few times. The CDR3 loop reads CASSLADLRSTDTQYF. CDR3 nucleotides: TGTGCCAGCAGCTTGGCCGACCTGAGGAGCACAGATACGCAGTATTTT. The chain employs TRBV7-2 and TRBJ2-3; D not certain. The germline V gene encodes CDR1 SGHTA and CDR2 FQGNSA. This CDR3 is 16 amino acids long. With 3 bases removed from V and 0 bases from J, the gap between germline ends came to 13 bases.

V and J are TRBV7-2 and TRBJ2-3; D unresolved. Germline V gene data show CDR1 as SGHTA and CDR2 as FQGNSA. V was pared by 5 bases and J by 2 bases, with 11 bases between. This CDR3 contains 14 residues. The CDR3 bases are TGTGCCAGCAGCCCTCCAGGCGTCACAGATACGCAGTATTTT. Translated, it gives CASSPPGVTDTQYF.

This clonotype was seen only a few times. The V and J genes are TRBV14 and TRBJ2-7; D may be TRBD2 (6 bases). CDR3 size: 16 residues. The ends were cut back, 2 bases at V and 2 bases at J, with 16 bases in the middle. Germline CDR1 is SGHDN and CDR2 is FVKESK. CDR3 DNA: TGTGCCAGCAGCCAAAGAACCGGGACTGGGGCCTACGAGCAGTACTTC. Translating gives CASSQRTGTGAYEQYF.

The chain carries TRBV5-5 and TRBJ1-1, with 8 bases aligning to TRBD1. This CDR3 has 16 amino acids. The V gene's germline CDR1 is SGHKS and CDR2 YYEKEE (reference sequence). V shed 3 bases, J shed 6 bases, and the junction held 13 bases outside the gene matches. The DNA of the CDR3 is TGTGCCAGCAGCTGGGGACAGGTCACCTCGGCGGCTGAAGCTTTCTTT. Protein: CASSWGQVTSAAEAFF.

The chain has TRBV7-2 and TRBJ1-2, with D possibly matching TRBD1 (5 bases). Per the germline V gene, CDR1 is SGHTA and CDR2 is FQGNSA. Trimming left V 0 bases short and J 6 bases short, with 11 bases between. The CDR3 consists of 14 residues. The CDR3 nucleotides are TGTGCCAGCAGCTTAGCGGCAGGGCCCAATGGCTACACCTTC. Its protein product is CASSLAAGPNGYTF.

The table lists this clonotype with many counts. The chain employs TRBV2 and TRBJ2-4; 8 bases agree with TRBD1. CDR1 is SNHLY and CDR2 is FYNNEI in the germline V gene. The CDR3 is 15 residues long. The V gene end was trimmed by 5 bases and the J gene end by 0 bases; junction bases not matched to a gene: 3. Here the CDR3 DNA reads TGTGCCAGCAGTTCAGGGGGCGCAGCCAAAAACATTCAGTACTTC. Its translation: CASSSGGAAKNIQYF.

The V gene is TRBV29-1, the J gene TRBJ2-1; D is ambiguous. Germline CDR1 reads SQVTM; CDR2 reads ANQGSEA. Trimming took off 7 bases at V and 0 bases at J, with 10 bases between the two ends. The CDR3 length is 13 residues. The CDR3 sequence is CSAEEASYNEQFF. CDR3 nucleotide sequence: TGCAGCGCTGAGGAAGCCTCCTACAATGAGCAGTTCTTC.

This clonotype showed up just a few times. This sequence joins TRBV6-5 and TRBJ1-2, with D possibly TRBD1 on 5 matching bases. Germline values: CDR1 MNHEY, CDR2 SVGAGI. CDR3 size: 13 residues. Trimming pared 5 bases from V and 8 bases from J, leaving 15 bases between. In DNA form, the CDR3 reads TGTGCCAGCAGTGACCAGGGTTCCGGGGGCTACACCTTC. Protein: CASSDQGSGGYTF.

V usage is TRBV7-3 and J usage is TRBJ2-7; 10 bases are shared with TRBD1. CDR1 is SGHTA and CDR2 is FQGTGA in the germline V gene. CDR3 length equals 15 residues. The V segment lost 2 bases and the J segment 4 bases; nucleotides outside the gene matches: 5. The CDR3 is CASSLGSGQGYEQYF. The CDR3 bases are TGTGCCAGCAGCTTAGGATCGGGACAGGGGTACGAGCAGTACTTC.

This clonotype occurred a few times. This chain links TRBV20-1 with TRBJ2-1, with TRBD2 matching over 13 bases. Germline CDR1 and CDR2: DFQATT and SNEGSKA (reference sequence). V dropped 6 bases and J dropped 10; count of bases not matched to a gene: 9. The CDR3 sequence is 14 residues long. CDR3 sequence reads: CSATEGTSGEEQFF. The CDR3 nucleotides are TGCAGTGCCACAGAGGGGACTAGCGGGGAGGAGCAGTTCTTC.

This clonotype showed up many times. CDR3 loop: CASRLDDSSYNEQFF. For the CDR3, the DNA is TGTGCCAGCAGATTAGACGACAGCTCCTACAATGAGCAGTTCTTC. The chain recombines TRBV2 with TRBJ2-1, with a possible D match to TRBD1 (5 bases). The CDR3 covers 15 residues. The V end lost 6 bases, the J end lost 0 bases, and 12 bases lay between the germline ends. Germline V lookup: CDR1 SNHLY, CDR2 FYNNEI.

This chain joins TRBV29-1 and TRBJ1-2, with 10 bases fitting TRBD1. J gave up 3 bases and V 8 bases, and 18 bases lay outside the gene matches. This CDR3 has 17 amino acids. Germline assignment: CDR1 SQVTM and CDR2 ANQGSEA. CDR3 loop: CSLHLSDRGAPDYGYTF. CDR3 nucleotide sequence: TGCAGCCTGCACTTGTCGGACAGGGGGGCCCCTGACTATGGCTACACCTTC.

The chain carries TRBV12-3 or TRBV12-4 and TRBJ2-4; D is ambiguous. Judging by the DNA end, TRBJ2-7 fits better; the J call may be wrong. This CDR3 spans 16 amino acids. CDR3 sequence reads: CASSLAYSQAPYEQYF. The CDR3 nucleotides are TGTGCCAGCAGTTTAGCCTACTCCCAGGCCCCCTACGAGCAGTACTTC.

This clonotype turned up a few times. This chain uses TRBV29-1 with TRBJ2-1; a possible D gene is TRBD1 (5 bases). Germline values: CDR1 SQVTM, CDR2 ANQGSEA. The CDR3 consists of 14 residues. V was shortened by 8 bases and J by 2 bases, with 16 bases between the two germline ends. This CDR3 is CSFPQGTPYNEQFF. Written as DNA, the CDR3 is TGCAGCTTCCCCCAGGGTACGCCCTACAATGAGCAGTTCTTC.

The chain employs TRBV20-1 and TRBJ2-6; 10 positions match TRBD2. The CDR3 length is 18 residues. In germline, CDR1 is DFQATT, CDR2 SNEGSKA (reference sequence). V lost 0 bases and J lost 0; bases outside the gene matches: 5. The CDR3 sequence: CSARDPSGRSSGANVLTF. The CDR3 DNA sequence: TGCAGTGCTAGAGACCCTAGCGGGAGATCCTCTGGGGCCAACGTCCTGACTTTC.

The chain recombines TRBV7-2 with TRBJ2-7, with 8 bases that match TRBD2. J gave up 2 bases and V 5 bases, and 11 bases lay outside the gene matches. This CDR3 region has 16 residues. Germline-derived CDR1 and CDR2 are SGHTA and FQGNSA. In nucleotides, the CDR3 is TGTGCCAGCAGCCTTCGAGCTAGCGGGCTGACCTACGAGCAGTACTTC. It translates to CASSLRASGLTYEQYF.

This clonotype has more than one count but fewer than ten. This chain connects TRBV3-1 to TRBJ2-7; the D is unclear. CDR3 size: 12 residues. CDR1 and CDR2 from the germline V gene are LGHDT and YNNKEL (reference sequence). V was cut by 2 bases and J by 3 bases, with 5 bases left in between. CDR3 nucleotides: TGTGCCAGCAGCCAATTCGGCTACGAGCAGTACTTC. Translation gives CASSQFGYEQYF.

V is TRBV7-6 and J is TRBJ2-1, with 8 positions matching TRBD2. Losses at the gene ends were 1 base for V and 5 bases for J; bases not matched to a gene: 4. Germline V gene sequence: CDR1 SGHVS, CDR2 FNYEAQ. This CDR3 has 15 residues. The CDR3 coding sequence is TGTGCCAGCAGCTTAGGCGGGGGGTCCAACAATGAGCAGTTCTTC. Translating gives CASSLGGGSNNEQFF.

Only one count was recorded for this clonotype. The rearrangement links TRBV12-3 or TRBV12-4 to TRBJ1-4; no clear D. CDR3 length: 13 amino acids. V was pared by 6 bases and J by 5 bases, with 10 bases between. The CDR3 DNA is TGTGCCAGCAGGTGGACGGAAAATGAAAAACTGTTTTTT. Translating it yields CASRWTENEKLFF.